The clone carrying this T cell receptor beta chain was seen more than once but under ten times. No antigen is known for it. The CDR3 is 15 amino acids. The germline V gene encodes CDR1 MNHEY and CDR2 SVGAGI. The junction had 2 bases not matched to a gene; V was cut back by 1 base and J by 1 base. The data derive from a study of CD8 T cells in ankylosing spondylitis. Whole-study results and caveats: Disease-linked clones had a CD8+ phenotype and relatively low frequency in peripheral blood.

TCRdb reprocessed the 5' RACE reads with MiXCR, giving one entry per CDR3 protein. This sample yields 380,000 or so distinct CDR3 sequences, of which 20% are seen a single time; around 13% belongs to the top ten. The receptor was derived from a male donor with ankylosing spondylitis or in good health (not recorded which). This chain connects TRBV6-5 to TRBJ2-3; 7 bases map to TRBD1. Sequences were obtained from blood, either unsorted or a sorted T cell fraction (not recorded which). Written as DNA, the CDR3 is TGTGCCAGCAGTTACTGGGACAGAGGCACAGATACGCAGTATTTT. Encoded protein: CASSYWDRGTDTQYF.